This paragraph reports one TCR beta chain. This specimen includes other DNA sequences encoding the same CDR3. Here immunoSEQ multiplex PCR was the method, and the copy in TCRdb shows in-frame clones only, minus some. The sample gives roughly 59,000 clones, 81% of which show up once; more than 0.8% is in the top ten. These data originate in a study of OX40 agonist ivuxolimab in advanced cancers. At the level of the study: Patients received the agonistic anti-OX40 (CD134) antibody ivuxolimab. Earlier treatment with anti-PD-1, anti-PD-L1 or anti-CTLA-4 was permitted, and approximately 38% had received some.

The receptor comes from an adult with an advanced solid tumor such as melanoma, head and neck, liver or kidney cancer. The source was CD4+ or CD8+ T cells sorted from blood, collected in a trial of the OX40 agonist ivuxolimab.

The chain's CDR3 is CASVSFGRGANVLTF. The CDR3 DNA reads TGTGCCAGCGTATCCTTCGGCCGGGGGGCCAACGTCCTGACTTTC. The gene calls are TRBV2 and TRBJ2-6; no clear D gene. Trimming stripped 8 bases from V and 4 bases from J, with 15 bases between. Germline V lookup: CDR1 SNHLY, CDR2 FYNNEI. The CDR3 spans 15 residues.